Detailed here is one TCR beta chain. The sample comes from a study of blood T cell repertoires in COVID-19. Study-level background: Samples representing acute and convalescent COVID-19 were sourced from the United States, Italy and Spain. Sources were T cells, B-cell-depleted T cells, or PBMCs; the material itself was cDNA or gDNA.

Per the original methods: Estimates of nucleated cell counts were drawn from the amplification of reference gene primers. The assay was immunoSEQ multiplex PCR, and TCRdb's table has in-frame clones only and misses some. V and J calls and clone size are copied from that table; D and trimming were computed from the DNA. Here the sample spans some 81,000 clones, roughly 87% being singletons. The CDR3 is 15 residues long. Germline values: CDR1 LNHDA, CDR2 SQIVND (reference sequence). V lost 7 bases, J lost 6 bases, and 10 bases stayed unmatched. The sequenced sample consisted of peripheral blood. The sequence was collected from a woman in her fifties or sixties in a cohort sampled during active COVID-19. The chain combines TRBV19 with TRBJ2-1; TRBD1 agrees at 9 bases. This CDR3 reads CASTPPGQGFNEQFF. The CDR3 DNA reads as TGTGCCAGTACCCCGCCGGGACAGGGTTTCAATGAGCAGTTCTTC.